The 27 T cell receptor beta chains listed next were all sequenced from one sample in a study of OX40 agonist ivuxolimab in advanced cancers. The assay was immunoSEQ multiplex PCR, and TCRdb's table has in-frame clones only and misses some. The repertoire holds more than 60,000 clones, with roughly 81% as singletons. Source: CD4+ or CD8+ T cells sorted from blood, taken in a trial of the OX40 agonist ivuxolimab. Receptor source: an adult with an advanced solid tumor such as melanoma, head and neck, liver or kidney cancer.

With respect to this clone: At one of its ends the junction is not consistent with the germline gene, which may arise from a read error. The CDR3 reads CASSSGQGLGSNF. In DNA form, the CDR3 reads TGTGCCAGCAGCTCGGGCCAGGGACTAGGTTCAAATTTT. V gene TRBV7-2 combines with J gene TRBJ2-3; 8 bases line up with TRBD2. The CDR3 extends over 13 amino acids. Germline CDR1 is SGHTA and CDR2 is FQGNSA.

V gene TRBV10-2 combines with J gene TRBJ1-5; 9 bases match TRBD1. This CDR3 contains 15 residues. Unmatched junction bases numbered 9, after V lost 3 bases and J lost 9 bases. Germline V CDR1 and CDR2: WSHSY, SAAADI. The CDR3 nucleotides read TGCGCCAGCAGTGATTCAGGGACAGGGTCGTGGCCCCAGCATTTT. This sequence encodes CASSDSGTGSWPQHF.

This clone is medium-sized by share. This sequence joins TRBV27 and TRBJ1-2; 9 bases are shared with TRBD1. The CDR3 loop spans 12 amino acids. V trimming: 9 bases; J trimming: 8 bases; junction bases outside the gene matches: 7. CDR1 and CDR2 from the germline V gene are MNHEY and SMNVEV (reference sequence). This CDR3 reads CASRTGGRGYTF. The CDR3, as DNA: TGTGCCAGTCGTACAGGGGGCAGGGGCTACACCTTC.

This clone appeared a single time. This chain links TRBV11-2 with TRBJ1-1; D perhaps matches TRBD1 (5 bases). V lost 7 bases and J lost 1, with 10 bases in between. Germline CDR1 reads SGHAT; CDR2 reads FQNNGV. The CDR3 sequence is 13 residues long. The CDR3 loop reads CASTGPGNTEAFF. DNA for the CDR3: TGTGCCAGCACAGGGCCCGGGAACACTGAAGCTTTCTTT.

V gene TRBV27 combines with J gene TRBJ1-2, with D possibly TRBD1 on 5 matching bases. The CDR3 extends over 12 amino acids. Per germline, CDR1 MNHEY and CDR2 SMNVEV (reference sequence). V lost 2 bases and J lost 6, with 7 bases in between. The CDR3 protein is CASSLGGDGYTF. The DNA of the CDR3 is TGTGCCAGCAGTTTAGGGGGGGATGGCTACACCTTC.

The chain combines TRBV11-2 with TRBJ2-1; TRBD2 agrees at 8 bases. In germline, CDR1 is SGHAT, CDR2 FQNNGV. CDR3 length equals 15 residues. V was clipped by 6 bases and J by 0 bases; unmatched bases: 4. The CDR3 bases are TGTGCCAGCAGTCCAGGGACTAGCTCCTACAATGAGCAGTTCTTC. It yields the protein CASSPGTSSYNEQFF.

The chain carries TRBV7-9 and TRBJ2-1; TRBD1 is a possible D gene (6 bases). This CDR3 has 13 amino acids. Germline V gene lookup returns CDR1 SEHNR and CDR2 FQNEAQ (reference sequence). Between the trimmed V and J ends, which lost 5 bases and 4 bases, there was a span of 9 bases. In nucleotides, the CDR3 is TGTGCCAGCAGCCAGGACAGTTACAATGAGCAGTTCTTC. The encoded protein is CASSQDSYNEQFF.

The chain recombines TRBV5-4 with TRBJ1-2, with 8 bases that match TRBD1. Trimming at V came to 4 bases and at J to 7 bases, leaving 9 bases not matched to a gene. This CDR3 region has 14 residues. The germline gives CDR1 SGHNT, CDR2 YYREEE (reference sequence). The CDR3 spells CASSPKTGEIGYTF. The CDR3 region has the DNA TGTGCCAGCAGCCCGAAGACAGGGGAGATTGGCTACACCTTC.

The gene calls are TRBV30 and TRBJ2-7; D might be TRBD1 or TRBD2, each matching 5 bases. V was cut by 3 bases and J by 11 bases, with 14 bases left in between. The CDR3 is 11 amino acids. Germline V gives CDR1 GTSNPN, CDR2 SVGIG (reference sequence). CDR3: CAWSAWDAKYF. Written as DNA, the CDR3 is TGTGCCTGGAGCGCCTGGGACGCCAAGTACTTC.

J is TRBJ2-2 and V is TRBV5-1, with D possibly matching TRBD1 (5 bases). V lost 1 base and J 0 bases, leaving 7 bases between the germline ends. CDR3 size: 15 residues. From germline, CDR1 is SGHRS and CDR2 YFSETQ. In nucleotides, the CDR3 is TGCGCCAGCAGCTTGATGACAGCGAACACCGGGGAGCTGTTTTTT. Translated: CASSLMTANTGELFF.

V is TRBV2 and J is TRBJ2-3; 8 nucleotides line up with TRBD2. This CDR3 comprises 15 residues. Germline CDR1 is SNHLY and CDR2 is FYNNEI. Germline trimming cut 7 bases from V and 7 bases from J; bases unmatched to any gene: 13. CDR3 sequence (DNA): TGTGCCAGCATTAGCCCGCGGGGGGCCTTTTATACGCAGTATTTT. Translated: CASISPRGAFYTQYF.

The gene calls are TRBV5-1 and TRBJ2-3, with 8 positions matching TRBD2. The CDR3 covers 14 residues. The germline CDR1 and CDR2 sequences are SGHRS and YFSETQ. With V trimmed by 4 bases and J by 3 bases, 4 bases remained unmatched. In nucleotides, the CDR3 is TGCGCCAGCAGCCTGGGCGGGGGGACAGATACGCAGTATTTT. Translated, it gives CASSLGGGTDTQYF.

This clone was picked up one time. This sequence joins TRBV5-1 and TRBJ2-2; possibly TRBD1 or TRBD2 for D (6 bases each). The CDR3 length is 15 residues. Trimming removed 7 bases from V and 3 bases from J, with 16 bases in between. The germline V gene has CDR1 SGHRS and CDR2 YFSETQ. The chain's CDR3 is CASVRGTLDTGELFF. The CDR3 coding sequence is TGCGCCAGCGTTAGGGGGACTCTGGACACCGGGGAGCTGTTTTTT.

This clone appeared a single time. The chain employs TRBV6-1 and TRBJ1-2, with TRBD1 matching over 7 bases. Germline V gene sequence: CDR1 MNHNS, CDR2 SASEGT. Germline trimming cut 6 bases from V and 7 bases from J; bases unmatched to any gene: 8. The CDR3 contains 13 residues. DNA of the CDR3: TGTGCCAGCAGCCCCACAGGGGAGGTTGGCTACACCTTC. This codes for CASSPTGEVGYTF.

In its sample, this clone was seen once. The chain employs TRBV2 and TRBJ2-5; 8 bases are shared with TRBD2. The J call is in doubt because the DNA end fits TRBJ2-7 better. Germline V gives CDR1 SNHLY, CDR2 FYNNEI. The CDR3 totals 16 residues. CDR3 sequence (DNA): TGTGCCAGCAGGCCGGGATTGGGGGCGGGAGGATCCGAGCAGTACTTC. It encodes CASRPGLGAGGSEQYF.

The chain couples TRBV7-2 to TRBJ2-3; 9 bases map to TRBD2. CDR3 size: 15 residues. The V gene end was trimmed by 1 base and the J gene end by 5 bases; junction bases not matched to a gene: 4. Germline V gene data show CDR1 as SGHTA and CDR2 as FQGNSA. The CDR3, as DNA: TGTGCCAGCAGCTTAGGCGGGAGGGCTGGAGATACGCAGTATTTT. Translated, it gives CASSLGGRAGDTQYF.

The CDR3 sequence is CASSPRQGSSYEQYF. The CDR3 DNA is TGCGCCAGCAGCCCACGACAGGGCAGCTCCTACGAGCAGTACTTC. This chain uses TRBV5-1 with TRBJ2-7; 7 bases are shared with TRBD1. V trimming: 4 bases; J trimming: 0 bases; junction bases outside the gene matches: 7. The CDR3 is 15 amino acids. CDR1 SGHRS and CDR2 YFSETQ come from the germline V gene.

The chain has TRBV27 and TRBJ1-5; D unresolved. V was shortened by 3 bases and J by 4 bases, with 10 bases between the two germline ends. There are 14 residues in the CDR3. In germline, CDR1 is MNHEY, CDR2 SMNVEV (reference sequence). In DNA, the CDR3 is TGTGCCAGCAGTTTCTCGCACAGAAATCAGCCCCAGCATTTT. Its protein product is CASSFSHRNQPQHF.

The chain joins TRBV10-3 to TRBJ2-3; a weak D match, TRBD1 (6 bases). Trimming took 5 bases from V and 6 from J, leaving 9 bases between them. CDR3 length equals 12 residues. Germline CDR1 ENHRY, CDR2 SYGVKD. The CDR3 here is CAISNREDTQYF. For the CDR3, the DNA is TGTGCCATCAGTAACAGGGAGGATACGCAGTATTTT.

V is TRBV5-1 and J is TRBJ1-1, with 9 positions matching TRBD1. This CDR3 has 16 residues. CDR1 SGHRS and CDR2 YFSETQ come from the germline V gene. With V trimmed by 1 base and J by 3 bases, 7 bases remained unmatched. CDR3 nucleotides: TGCGCCAGCAGCTTGACAGGGGGCAAATGGGACACTGAAGCTTTCTTT. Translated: CASSLTGGKWDTEAFF.

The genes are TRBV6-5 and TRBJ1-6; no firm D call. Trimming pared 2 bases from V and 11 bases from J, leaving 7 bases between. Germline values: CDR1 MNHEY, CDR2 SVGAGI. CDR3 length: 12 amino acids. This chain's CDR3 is CASSYAQAPLHF. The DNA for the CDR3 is TGTGCCAGCAGTTACGCCCAGGCACCCCTCCACTTT.

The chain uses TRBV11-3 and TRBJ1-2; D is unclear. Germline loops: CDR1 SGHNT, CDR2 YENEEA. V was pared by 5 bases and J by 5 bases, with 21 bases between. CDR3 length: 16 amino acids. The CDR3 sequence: CASSLDGHPDLYGYTF. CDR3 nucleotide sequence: TGTGCCAGCAGCCTCGATGGCCACCCGGATCTTTATGGCTACACCTTC. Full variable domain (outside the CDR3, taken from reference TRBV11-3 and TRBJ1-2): EAGVVQSPRYKIIEKKQPVAFWCNPISGHNTLYWYLQNLGQGPELLIRYENEEAVDDSQLPKDRFSAERLKGVDSTLKIQPAELGDSAVYLCASSLDGHPDLYGYTFGSGTRLTVV.

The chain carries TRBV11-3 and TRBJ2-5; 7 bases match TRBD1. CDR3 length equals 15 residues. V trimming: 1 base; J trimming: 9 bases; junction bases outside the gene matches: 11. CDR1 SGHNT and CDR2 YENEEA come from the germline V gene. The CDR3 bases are TGTGCCAGCAGCTTAGGGGGACAGAATAATGTGGCCCAGTACTTC. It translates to CASSLGGQNNVAQYF.

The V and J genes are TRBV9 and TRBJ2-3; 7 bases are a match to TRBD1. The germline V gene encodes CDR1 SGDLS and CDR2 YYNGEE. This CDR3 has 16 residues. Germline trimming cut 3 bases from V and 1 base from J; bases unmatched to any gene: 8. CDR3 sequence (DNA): TGTGCCAGCAGCGCAACCACAGGGGCGCGCACAGATACGCAGTATTTT. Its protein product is CASSATTGARTDTQYF.

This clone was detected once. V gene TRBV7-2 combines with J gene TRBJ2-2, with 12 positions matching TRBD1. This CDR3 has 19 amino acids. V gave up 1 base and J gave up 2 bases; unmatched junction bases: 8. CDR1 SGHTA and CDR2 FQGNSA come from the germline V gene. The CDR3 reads CASSLVGDRGLLNTGELFF. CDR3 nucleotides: TGTGCCAGCAGCTTAGTGGGGGACAGGGGGCTTTTAAACACCGGGGAGCTGTTTTTT.

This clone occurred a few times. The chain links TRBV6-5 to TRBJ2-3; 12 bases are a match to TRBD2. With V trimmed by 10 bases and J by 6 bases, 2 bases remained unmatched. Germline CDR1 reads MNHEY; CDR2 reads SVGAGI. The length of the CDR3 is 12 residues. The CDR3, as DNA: TGTGCCACTACTAGCGGGGGGGATACGCAGTATTTT. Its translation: CATTSGGDTQYF.

The CDR3 reads CASSLGVAYGYTF. CDR3 coding DNA: TGTGCCAGCAGCCTAGGGGTTGCCTATGGCTACACCTTC. The J gene is TRBJ1-2, the V gene TRBV11-3; TRBD1 might be the D (5 bases). Trimming took 5 bases from V and 4 from J, leaving 11 bases between them. Per germline, CDR1 SGHNT and CDR2 YENEEA. This CDR3 has 13 residues. Variable domain in full (rest from reference TRBV11-3 and TRBJ1-2): EAGVVQSPRYKIIEKKQPVAFWCNPISGHNTLYWYLQNLGQGPELLIRYENEEAVDDSQLPKDRFSAERLKGVDSTLKIQPAELGDSAVYLCASSLGVAYGYTFGSGTRLTVV.